A single sample is the source of the 8 T cell receptor beta chains below, sequenced in a study of T cells in women clearing cervical HPV infection. The data were produced by immunoSEQ multiplex PCR, yet TCRdb's version contains in-frame clones alone and is incomplete. This sample's table has 20,000 to 30,000 clones. Sequenced input: blood buffy coat. The source of these receptors is a woman between 18 and 75 years old with a cervical HPV16 infection that either progressed to CIN3+ or cleared (not recorded which).

The CDR3 sequence: CASSQDRNGGTQYF. The sequenced part of the CDR3 DNA is TGTGCCAGCAGCCAAGATAGGAACGGGGGGACC. The chain joins TRBV14 to TRBJ2-5; tentatively, D is TRBD2 (6 bases). The read is 3 residues too short to cover the CDR3 end, so that end is filled in from the germline J gene. The CDR3 runs 14 residues. Trimming pared 0 bases from V and 7 bases from J, leaving 12 bases between. CDR1 is SGHDN, CDR2 FVKESK, per germline.

Comments on this clone: The CDR3 goes on 3 residues after the read ends, and that part is filled in from the germline J gene. The chain links TRBV28 to TRBJ2-5; D unclear. This CDR3 comprises 12 residues. Trimming cost V 2 bases and J 4 bases, with 5 bases left between them. In germline, CDR1 is MDHEN, CDR2 SYDVKM. The CDR3 sequence: CASSLRAETQYF. CDR3 DNA, as far as it was read: TGTGCCAGCAGTTTACGAGCAGAGACC.

As to this clone: Read data end 3 residues before the CDR3 end; the end is taken from the germline J gene. The V gene is TRBV5-1, the J gene TRBJ2-1; tentatively, D is TRBD2 (6 bases). CDR3 length: 15 amino acids. V was trimmed by 6 bases and J by 0 bases, leaving 13 bases between them. CDR1 and CDR2 from the germline V gene are SGHRS and YFSETQ. CDR3 sequence: CASTRDLSSYNEQFF. The sequenced CDR3 bases are TGCGCCAGCACCCGGGACTTGAGCTCCTACAATGAG.

Details on this clone: The CDR3 end lies 3 residues beyond the end of the read and is filled in from the germline J gene. The chain joins TRBV19 to TRBJ1-2; D may be TRBD1 (6 bases). CDR1 is LNHDA, CDR2 SQIVND, per germline (reference sequence). The CDR3 runs 16 residues. The sequenced CDR3 bases are TGTGCCAGTAGCCGACTACAGGGCCAGGGTACAGAGACC. Amino acids: CASSRLQGQGTET. The full CDR3 is CASSRLQGQGTETYTF.

As concerns this clone: The read gets to within 3 residues of the CDR3 end, and the germline J gene fills in the rest. The V call is TRBV6-1, the J call TRBJ2-5; D is unclear. Trimming shortened V by 0 bases and J by 1 base, and 12 bases separated the two germline ends. Germline CDR1 is MNHNS and CDR2 is SASEGT. The CDR3 has 16 residues. CDR3 sequence: CASSEARQVGQETQYF. The covered CDR3 bases are TGTGCCAGCAGTGAAGCGAGGCAGGTCGGCCAAGAGACC.

A remark on this clone: The missing CDR3 end, 3 residues past where the read stops, is filled in from the germline J gene. V is TRBV20-1 and J is TRBJ2-7; TRBD1 might be the D (6 bases). The germline V gene encodes CDR1 DFQATT and CDR2 SNEGSKA (reference sequence). The germline V and J ends were trimmed by 2 bases and 4 bases, with 12 bases remaining between them. This CDR3 spans 13 amino acids. The CDR3 DNA, read in part, is TGCAGTGCTAGATTGGGGGACAATTACGAG. As protein: CSARLGDNYE. The whole CDR3 reads CSARLGDNYEQYF.

Points on this clone: The read gets to within 3 residues of the CDR3 end, and the germline J gene fills in the rest. The chain joins TRBV11-1 to TRBJ2-5; 9 bases are shared with TRBD2. After removal of 8 bases from V and 1 base from J, the junction contained 8 bases not matched to a gene. The CDR3 covers 15 residues. Germline V gives CDR1 SGHAT, CDR2 FQDESV (reference sequence). The CDR3 loop is CASCPSGNLQETQYF. CDR3 DNA, as far as it was read: TGTGCCAGCTGCCCTAGCGGGAATCTCCAAGAGACC.

About this clone: Read data end 3 residues before the CDR3 end; the end is taken from the germline J gene. The V and J genes are TRBV5-1 and TRBJ2-2; 8 bases align to TRBD1. This CDR3 comprises 15 residues. The ends lost 4 bases at V and 7 bases at J; junction bases unmatched: 9. Germline CDR1 reads SGHRS; CDR2 reads YFSETQ. The sequenced part of the CDR3 DNA is TGCGCCAGCAGCCCCGCACAGGGGGAGTACGGGGAG. The encoded protein is CASSPAQGEYGE. The CDR3 in full is CASSPAQGEYGELFF.